Listed below are T cell receptor beta chains from one sample, sequenced in a study of regulatory T cells in long-lasting Graves disease. TCRdb re-called the multiplex PCR reads through MiXCR, storing one row per CDR3 protein. The sample shows more than 350,000 distinct CDR3 sequences, about 21% of them seen only once. This specimen was peripheral blood mononuclear cells (PBMCs), taken when the disease was refractory, from a patient treated with antithyroid drugs. These TCRs come from a female donor with Graves disease. Both conserved end residues are part of each CDR3. A D gene is named only where the DNA matches it firmly. The size of a clone is reported for some rows only, either as once, few or many, or as a class for expanded clones.

j_call: TRBJ2-2; d_call: -; clone_size: many; v_call: TRBV19; cdr3_nt: TGTGCCAGTACTATAGGGACCGGGGAGCTGTTTTTT; cdr3_aa: CASTIGTGELFF
j_call: TRBJ2-7; d_call: TRBD1; clone_size: -; v_call: TRBV20-1; cdr3_nt: TGCAGTGCTATTGGTGACAGGGACTACGAGCAGTACTTC; cdr3_aa: CSAIGDRDYEQYF
j_call: TRBJ2-1; d_call: -; clone_size: -; v_call: TRBV7-9; cdr3_nt: TGTGCCAGCAGCTTAGTGGTCCCCCCCTATAGCGGTCTCTTC; cdr3_aa: CASSLVVPPYSGLF
j_call: TRBJ1-1; d_call: -; clone_size: many; v_call: TRBV12-3/TRBV12-4; cdr3_nt: TGTGCCAGCAGTTATGCAGGGGCCCGAAATGAAGCTTTCTTT; cdr3_aa: CASSYAGARNEAFF
j_call: TRBJ2-7; d_call: TRBD1; clone_size: many; v_call: TRBV28; cdr3_nt: TGTGCCAGCAGGGAGCCCGGGACAGGTCTCTACGAGCAGTACTTC; cdr3_aa: CASREPGTGLYEQYF
j_call: TRBJ2-5; d_call: TRBD2; clone_size: -; v_call: TRBV20-1; cdr3_nt: TGCAGTGCTAGAGATCAAGTTCGGGCTAGCGGGAGTGGGGCCCAGTACTTC; cdr3_aa: CSARDQVRASGSGAQYF
j_call: TRBJ2-3; d_call: -; clone_size: -; v_call: TRBV5-1; cdr3_nt: TGTGCCAGCAGTTCGGGAGATACGCAGTATTTT; cdr3_aa: CASSSGDTQYF
j_call: TRBJ2-7; d_call: TRBD1; clone_size: many; v_call: TRBV28; cdr3_nt: TGTGCCAGCAGTCCACCGGGACAGTTGTCCTACGAGCAGTACTTC; cdr3_aa: CASSPPGQLSYEQYF
j_call: TRBJ1-2; d_call: -; clone_size: many; v_call: TRBV20-1; cdr3_nt: TGCAGTGCTAGGGGGGGTCGGACACGAGTTGATGGCTACACCTTC; cdr3_aa: CSARGGRTRVDGYTF
j_call: TRBJ1-1; d_call: -; clone_size: few; v_call: TRBV6-5; cdr3_nt: TGTGCCAGCAGTTACTCGGTTGGGGGGAACACTGAAGCTTTCTTT; cdr3_aa: CASSYSVGGNTEAFF
j_call: TRBJ2-2; d_call: TRBD2; clone_size: many; v_call: TRBV28; cdr3_nt: TGTGCCAGCAGCCCCCCCCTCGTATGGCCTAGCGGGAACACCGGGGAGCTGTTTTTT; cdr3_aa: CASSPPLVWPSGNTGELFF
j_call: TRBJ2-6; d_call: -; clone_size: few; v_call: TRBV2; cdr3_nt: TGTGCCAGCAGTGACTCCTCTAAGGGGGCCAACGTCCTGACTTTC; cdr3_aa: CASSDSSKGANVLTF
j_call: TRBJ2-5; d_call: -; clone_size: -; v_call: TRBV19; cdr3_nt: TGTGCCAGTAGGGAACTAGTACAGGAGACCCAGTACTTC; cdr3_aa: CASRELVQETQYF
j_call: TRBJ2-1; d_call: TRBD2; clone_size: -; v_call: TRBV7-2; cdr3_nt: TGTGCCAGCAGCTTAGGCTTGAGGGGGGGGGCTAGCGGGAGGGCCTACAATGAGCAGTTCTTC; cdr3_aa: CASSLGLRGGASGRAYNEQFF
j_call: TRBJ2-1; d_call: -; clone_size: -; v_call: TRBV12-3/TRBV12-4; cdr3_nt: TGTGCCAGCAGTTTATTCGGGAAGGGCTACTCCTACAATGAGCAATTCTTC; cdr3_aa: CASSLFGKGYSYNEQFF
j_call: TRBJ2-7; d_call: -; clone_size: -; v_call: TRBV12-3/TRBV12-4; cdr3_nt: TGTGCCAGCAGTTTTAGTGCGGGCGACTACGAGCAGTACTTC; cdr3_aa: CASSFSAGDYEQYF
j_call: TRBJ2-5; d_call: TRBD2; clone_size: many; v_call: TRBV28; cdr3_nt: TGTGCCAGCAGAACCCCGGGACTAGCGAGTTCAGAGACCCAGTACTTC; cdr3_aa: CASRTPGLASSETQYF
j_call: TRBJ2-1; d_call: TRBD2; clone_size: -; v_call: TRBV10-1; cdr3_nt: TGCGCCAGCAGTGAGTTTCCGACTAGCGGGAGGGCCGATGAGCAGTTCTTC; cdr3_aa: CASSEFPTSGRADEQFF
j_call: TRBJ1-2; d_call: TRBD1; clone_size: many; v_call: TRBV9; cdr3_nt: TGTGCCAGCAGAGGGACAGGGGGTAAAGGAGATGGCTACACCTTC; cdr3_aa: CASRGTGGKGDGYTF
j_call: TRBJ1-4; d_call: -; clone_size: -; v_call: TRBV5-1; cdr3_nt: TGCGCCAGCAGCTTTGATGGGGGTACTAATGAAAAACTGTTTTTT; cdr3_aa: CASSFDGGTNEKLFF
j_call: TRBJ2-7; d_call: -; clone_size: many; v_call: TRBV7-8; cdr3_nt: TGTGCCAGCAGCGCCTCCGGGACTCCCACCTACGAGCAGTACTTC; cdr3_aa: CASSASGTPTYEQYF
j_call: TRBJ2-4; d_call: -; clone_size: -; v_call: TRBV20-1; cdr3_nt: TGCAGTGCTAGAGATGTCGGAAAACTAGCCAAAAACATTCAGTACTTC; cdr3_aa: CSARDVGKLAKNIQYF
j_call: TRBJ1-6; d_call: -; clone_size: few; v_call: TRBV7-2; cdr3_nt: TGTGCCAGCAGCTTAGGAGCCGACAGAGTAAATTCACCCCTCCACTTT; cdr3_aa: CASSLGADRVNSPLHF
j_call: TRBJ1-1; d_call: -; clone_size: many; v_call: TRBV28; cdr3_nt: TGTGCCAGCAGTGCGAACACTGAAGCTTTCTTT; cdr3_aa: CASSANTEAFF
j_call: TRBJ2-7; d_call: -; clone_size: many; v_call: TRBV29-1; cdr3_nt: TGCAGCGTGACAGATTACGGCGAGCAGTACTTC; cdr3_aa: CSVTDYGEQYF
j_call: TRBJ1-2; d_call: -; clone_size: many; v_call: TRBV28; cdr3_nt: TGTGCCAGCAGTTTATTGGGGGGCGGCTACACCTTC; cdr3_aa: CASSLLGGGYTF
j_call: TRBJ2-5; d_call: -; clone_size: medium-sized; v_call: TRBV28; cdr3_nt: TGTGCCAGCAGAGGGGGAGCTGGGGAGACCCAGTACTTC; cdr3_aa: CASRGGAGETQYF
j_call: TRBJ1-2; d_call: -; clone_size: few; v_call: TRBV20-1; cdr3_nt: TGCAGTCCCCGGACAGCTAACTATGGCTACACCTTC; cdr3_aa: CSPRTANYGYTF
j_call: TRBJ1-3; d_call: -; clone_size: -; v_call: TRBV20-1; cdr3_nt: TGCAGTGCTGGGTCGGGGGGCACCATATATTTT; cdr3_aa: CSAGSGGTIYF